This paragraph covers one T cell receptor (beta chain) sequence. As yet, its antigen is unknown. The entry originates in a study of shared clonotypes between healthy human individuals. Findings of the study overall: Relative to clonotypes present in all four donors, those not shared had lower generation probabilities. Clonotypes that were shared across a handful of donors made up approximately 5% of naive CD4 clonotypes.

This CDR3 contains 16 residues. Trimming shortened V by 6 bases and J by 0 bases, and 16 bases separated the two germline ends. Germline CDR1 MDHEN, CDR2 SYDVKM. Execution of the assay was at deep level. TCRdb keeps only in-frame clones here, not all; method: immunoSEQ multiplex PCR. The sample holds about 2.1 million clones; about 93% are singletons and the top ten take over 1.5%. Terminally differentiated effector memory CD45RA+ cells were excluded from the naive CD8 cells, which were CD45RO-negative and positively selected for CCR7. This receptor was obtained from a young man in good health. Some clones in this sample may be carry-over from other donors' samples. The V call is TRBV28, the J call TRBJ2-3; D ambiguous. Specimen: naive CD8+ T cells from PBMCs. CDR3 nucleotide sequence: TGTGCCAGCAGCCCAAGGGCAGCTTCTAGCACAGATACGCAGTATTTT. This encodes CASSPRAASSTDTQYF.